The 14 T cell receptor beta chains below all came from one sample that was sequenced in a study of T cells after yellow fever vaccination (dated by TCRdb to about 2019). The library was generated by 5' RACE. For sequencing, an Illumina NovaSeq 6000 was employed. In-frame beta chains were kept once TCRdb had trimmed the public reads at Q25 with fastp and called clones with MiXCR. Entries are consolidated by CDR3 protein sequence, retaining the most common genes and DNA. The sample table contains some 350,000 distinct CDR3 sequences; only one count was recorded for 3% to 4.5% of them. Around 24% of the sample lies in the top ten. The sample's treatment or condition label, decoded: live attenuated yellow fever vaccine strain. Material: PBMCs, obtained 5 days after the yellow fever booster vaccination. The receptors stem from a man younger than 35 who received the YFV17D yellow fever vaccine.

This clonotype was seen many times. This CDR3 is CASSQNPGQGGPYNEQFF. The DNA of the CDR3 is TGTGCCAGCAGTCAGAACCCGGGACAGGGTGGCCCCTACAATGAGCAGTTCTTC. The chain is built from TRBV6-6 and TRBJ2-1; 9 bases match TRBD1. CDR1 MNHNY and CDR2 SVGAGI come from the germline V gene (reference sequence). V lost 5 bases to trimming and J lost 2 bases; unmatched junction nucleotides: 13. This CDR3 has 18 residues.

This clonotype has only a few counts. A read error may account for a junction end that differs from germline. The chain employs TRBV20-1 and TRBJ1-1; TRBD1 is a possible D gene (5 bases). The CDR3 loop spans 13 amino acids. Germline CDR1 reads DFQATT; CDR2 reads SNEGSKA (reference sequence). The CDR3 DNA is TGCAGTGCCCTAGAGGACATGAACACTGAAGATTTCTTT. It specifies CSALEDMNTEDFF.

This clonotype was observed a few times. This sequence joins TRBV5-6 and TRBJ2-5, with D maybe TRBD2 (6 bases). With 0 bases removed from V and 1 base from J, the gap between germline ends came to 13 bases. The CDR3 totals 16 residues. The germline V gene encodes CDR1 SGHDT and CDR2 YYEEEE. The chain's CDR3 is CASSLEFSAGQETQYF. CDR3 DNA: TGTGCCAGCAGCTTGGAATTTTCAGCGGGCCAAGAGACCCAGTACTTC.

This clonotype was counted ten times or more. Written as DNA, the CDR3 is TGTGCCAGCAGCCGATCAGTGAGCTCCTACGAGCAGTACGTC. It is translated as CASSRSVSSYEQYV. The chain employs TRBV7-2 and TRBJ2-7; no clear D. There are 14 residues in the CDR3. The germline V gene has CDR1 SGHTA and CDR2 FQGNSA. V lost 5 bases and J 0 bases, leaving 11 bases between the germline ends.

This clonotype showed up many times. The gene calls are TRBV7-2 and TRBJ2-2, with 11 bases matching TRBD1. Germline V gene lookup returns CDR1 SGHTA and CDR2 FQGNSA. CDR3 size: 16 residues. Losses at the gene ends were 4 bases for V and 4 bases for J; bases not matched to a gene: 5. The CDR3 DNA sequence: TGTGCCAGCAGCTCATCCGGGACAGGGGGCACCGGGGAGCTGTTTTTT. Translation: CASSSSGTGGTGELFF.

This clonotype has only a few counts. This sequence joins TRBV6-5 and TRBJ1-6, with D hard to call. V was pared by 6 bases and J by 4 bases, with 10 bases between. CDR1 and CDR2 from the germline V gene are MNHEY and SVGAGI. The CDR3 loop spans 14 amino acids. CDR3 loop: CASRGRLYNSPLHF. CDR3 coding DNA: TGTGCCAGCAGGGGGAGGCTTTATAATTCACCCCTCCACTTT.

This clonotype has a count of ten or more. The rearrangement joins TRBV30 to TRBJ2-7, with 8 nucleotides matching TRBD2. The CDR3 covers 16 residues. Germline V gives CDR1 GTSNPN, CDR2 SVGIG (reference sequence). J was trimmed by 2 bases and V by 0 bases; bases with no gene match: 9. The CDR3 DNA reads TGTGCCTGGAGTGTATCTCGCGGGGGGCGAGCCTACGAGCAGTACTTC. Its protein is CAWSVSRGGRAYEQYF.

This clonotype has a count of ten or more. The V call is TRBV7-9, the J call TRBJ2-7, with D maybe TRBD2 (6 bases). Between the trimmed V and J ends, which lost 1 base and 6 bases, there was a span of 19 bases. The CDR3 is made up of 16 amino acids. Germline V gene sequence: CDR1 SEHNR, CDR2 FQNEAQ (reference sequence). CDR3 sequence: CASSLGPGGAGSEQYV. Written as DNA, the CDR3 is TGTGCCAGCAGCTTAGGGCCTGGTGGGGCGGGGAGCGAGCAGTACGTC.

The V gene is TRBV3-1, the J gene TRBJ2-5; D could derive from TRBD1 or TRBD2 (6 bases each). The CDR3 totals 13 residues. Germline V gene data show CDR1 as LGHDT and CDR2 as YNNKEL (reference sequence). Trimming removed 4 bases at V and 5 bases at J, with 11 bases between. In nucleotides, the CDR3 is TGTGCCAGCAGCCCACCGGGGGCGGAGACCCAGTACTTC. Protein: CASSPPGAETQYF.

This chain joins TRBV7-2 and TRBJ1-2; TRBD1 agrees at 9 bases. With V trimmed by 5 bases and J by 7 bases, 8 bases remained unmatched. The length of the CDR3 is 14 residues. The germline V gene encodes CDR1 SGHTA and CDR2 FQGNSA. The CDR3, as DNA: TGTGCCAGCAGCCTAGACAGGGGGTATCGTGGCTACACCTTC. It codes for CASSLDRGYRGYTF. The variable domain in full, completed from reference TRBV7-2 and TRBJ1-2, reads GAGVSQSPSNKVTEKGKDVELRCDPISGHTALYWYRQSLGQGLEFLIYFQGNSAPDKSGLPSDRFSAERTGGSVSTLTIQRTQQEDSAVYLCASSLDRGYRGYTFGSGTRLTVV.

This clonotype has a count of ten or more. The V gene is TRBV7-2, the J gene TRBJ2-7; 7 nucleotides agree with TRBD2. Germline assignment: CDR1 SGHTA and CDR2 FQGNSA. With 1 base clipped from V and 2 bases from J, the junction kept 5 bases outside the gene matches. CDR3 size: 15 residues. The DNA for the CDR3 is TGTGCCAGCAGCTTAGGGGAGGGGTCGACCTACGAGCAGTACTTC. As protein: CASSLGEGSTYEQYF. The complete variable domain, with remaining parts taken from reference TRBV7-2 and TRBJ2-7, reads GAGVSQSPSNKVTEKGKDVELRCDPISGHTALYWYRQSLGQGLEFLIYFQGNSAPDKSGLPSDRFSAERTGGSVSTLTIQRTQQEDSAVYLCASSLGEGSTYEQYFGPGTRLTVT.

This clonotype was seen ten or more times. The CDR3 DNA reads as TGCGCCAGCAGCCTAGGGACAAGCTATGGCTACACCTTC. Translating it yields CASSLGTSYGYTF. The rearrangement uses TRBV5-1 and TRBJ1-2; a possible D gene is TRBD1 (6 bases). Between the trimmed V and J ends, which lost 4 bases and 4 bases, there was a span of 11 bases. This CDR3 is built from 13 residues. CDR1 is SGHRS, CDR2 YFSETQ, per germline. The full variable domain, rest sourced from reference TRBV5-1 and TRBJ1-2, is KAGVTQTPRYLIKTRGQQVTLSCSPISGHRSVSWYQQTPGQGLQFLFEYFSETQRNKGNFPGRFSGRQFSNSRSEMNVSTLELGDSALYLCASSLGTSYGYTFGSGTRLTVV.

The sample holds many counts of this clonotype. J is TRBJ2-5 and V is TRBV29-1; D unresolved. CDR1 is SQVTM and CDR2 is ANQGSEA in the germline V gene. The CDR3 length is 12 residues. V lost 3 bases and J 2 bases, leaving 7 bases between the germline ends. This chain's CDR3 is CSVEIGQETQYF. The DNA for the CDR3 is TGCAGCGTTGAGATAGGTCAAGAGACCCAGTACTTC. Together with reference TRBV29-1 and TRBJ2-5, the CDR3 gives the full variable domain: SAVISQKPSRDICQRGTSLTIQCQVDSQVTMMFWYRQQPGQSLTLIATANQGSEATYESGFVIDKFPISRPNLTFSTLTVSNMSPEDSSIYLCSVEIGQETQYFGPGTRLLVL.

Many counts were recorded for this clonotype. The genes are TRBV7-9 and TRBJ1-5, with TRBD1 matching over 7 bases. V lost 5 bases and J lost 3; bases outside the gene matches: 4. The germline V gene encodes CDR1 SEHNR and CDR2 FQNEAQ (reference sequence). CDR3 length: 14 amino acids. This CDR3 is CASSPTGDNQPQHF. For the CDR3, the DNA is TGTGCCAGCAGCCCTACAGGGGACAATCAGCCCCAGCATTTT.